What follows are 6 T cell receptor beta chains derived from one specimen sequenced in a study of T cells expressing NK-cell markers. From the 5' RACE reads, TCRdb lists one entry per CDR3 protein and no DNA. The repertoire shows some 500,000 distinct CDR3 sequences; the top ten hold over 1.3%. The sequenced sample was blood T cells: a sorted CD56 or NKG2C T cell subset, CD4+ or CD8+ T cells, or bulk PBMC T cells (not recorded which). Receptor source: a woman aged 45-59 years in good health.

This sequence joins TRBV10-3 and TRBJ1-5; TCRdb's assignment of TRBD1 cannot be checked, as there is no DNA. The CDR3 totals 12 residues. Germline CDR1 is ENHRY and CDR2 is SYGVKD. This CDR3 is CAIRRVGQPQHF.

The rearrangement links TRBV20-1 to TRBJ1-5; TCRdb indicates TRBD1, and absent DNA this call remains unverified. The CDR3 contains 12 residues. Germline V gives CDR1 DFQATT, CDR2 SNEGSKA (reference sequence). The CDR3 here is CSATGNNQPQHF.

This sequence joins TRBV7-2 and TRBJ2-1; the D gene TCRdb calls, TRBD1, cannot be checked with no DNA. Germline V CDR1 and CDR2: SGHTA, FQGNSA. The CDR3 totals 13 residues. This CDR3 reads CASSLPPAGERFF.

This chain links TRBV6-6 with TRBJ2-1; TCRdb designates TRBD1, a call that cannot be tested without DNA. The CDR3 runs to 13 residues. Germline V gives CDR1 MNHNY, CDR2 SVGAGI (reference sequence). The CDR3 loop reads CASKRERNNEQFF.

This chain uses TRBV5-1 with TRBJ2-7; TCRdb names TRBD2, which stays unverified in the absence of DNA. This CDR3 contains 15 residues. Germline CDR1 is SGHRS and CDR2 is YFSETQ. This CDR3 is CASSPRTSGAYEQYF.

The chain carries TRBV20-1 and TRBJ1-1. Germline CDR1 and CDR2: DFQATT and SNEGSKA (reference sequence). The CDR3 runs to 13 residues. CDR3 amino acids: CSARNVVNTEAFF.